A single T cell receptor beta chain is shown here with its context. Its target antigen remains unknown. No quality values exist for individual bases; no much larger clone is one base distant. After removal of 0 bases from V and 2 bases from J, the junction retains 4 bases not matched to a gene. The CDR3 sequence holds 16 residues, the cysteine and phenylalanine included. Only the CDR3 DNA is retained, 48 bases long and in frame from the first base. The germline V gene yields SGHRS for CDR1 and YFSETQ for CDR2. The record originates from a study of cytomegalovirus exposure and HLA in healthy donors (TCRdb year 2017). About the study as a whole: In an earlier analysis of some 550 of the donors, around 300 Gb of sequence data and about 110 million unique TCR beta sequences from about 190 million T cells were reported. The study was designed to test whether signatures of past pathogen exposure could be identified by cataloging public T cell receptors. An earlier analysis of several hundred of the donors applied high-throughput TCR beta sequencing to assess whether each TCR beta V gene segment acted as functional or pseudogenic. Every discovery cohort repertoire had been produced on one sequencing platform. The number of typed donors differed by locus: about 629-630 for A, B, C, DRB1 and DQB1; 500 to 550 for DQA1; fewer than 610 for DPA1; and roughly 490 for DPB1. A later genetic analysis used genome-wide SNP genotypes for 398 of the 666 donors, treating that subset as a discovery cohort. A later analysis re-examined previously published TCR beta repertoires from more than 650 donors and added high-resolution HLA genotyping to investigate patterns of TCR occurrence. In addition to the first cohort of about 650 subjects, a separate validation cohort of 120 different subjects was used. Donor age, sex, ethnicity and CMV serostatus were compiled together with the repertoire data. Across about 380 genotyped donors of the cohort, an average of roughly 250,000 unique TCR beta nucleotide sequences per donor were sequenced, and approximately 19% of those sequences were non-productive. The study combined high-throughput TCR immunosequencing, statistical association of individual TCRs with disease status, and machine learning to predict cytomegalovirus infection status. Rather than drawing on any new phenotypic data, the later analysis identified candidate immune exposures from TCR beta sequences and the way those sequences occurred across donors. Among the roughly 390 genotyped donors, 81% belonged to the genetic ancestry cluster associated with self-reported Caucasian donors. Five DR-DQ haplotypes were treated as single units for association and clustering because of strong linkage in the cohort. Approximately 300 gigabases of sequencing data and 78 million or so unique TCR sequences were included in an early release covering about 700 HLA-typed donors. Class I and class II HLA loci were covered by the typing at four-digit resolution. The T cell repertoires of around 670 subjects were profiled by immunosequencing and related to cytomegalovirus serostatus.

Receptor libraries were prepared by the immunoSEQ multiplex PCR assay. A mixture of 60 forward primers for TCR Vbeta segments and 13 reverse primers for TCR Jbeta segments was used in the multiplex PCR. The CDR3 region of rearranged TCR beta genes was amplified from genomic DNA with a multiplex PCR assay. The Illumina HiSeq System was used to sequence the amplified TCR beta libraries as 87-base-pair reads. As for the original processing: Across the 500 to 850 repertoires, a later analysis counted tens of millions of unique TCR beta chains, 9.5 million to 12 million of which were shared by at least two donors. To remove PCR and sequencing errors, raw reads were error-corrected and collapsed into unique sequences using a nearest-neighbor algorithm that merged closely related sequences. To assign V, D and J gene segments, CDR3 sequences were aligned to IMGT reference sequences. For a sequence to be retained, a match of at least six nucleotides to both a V gene segment and a J gene segment was required. Rearrangements were classified as productive when the CDR3 lacked stop codons and remained in frame with V and J, and all other rearrangements were classified as non-productive. CDR3 was defined by IMGT convention, running from the second conserved V-encoded cysteine to the conserved J-encoded phenylalanine. In an earlier analysis of approximately 500 of the donors, sequences lacking an unambiguous match to a single V gene segment were excluded. An earlier analysis of under 750 of the donors called V segments functional above 56.7% productive rearrangements and segregating when the between-donor standard deviation exceeded 5%. A statistical classification framework was built for diagnosing cytomegalovirus status from the catalog of TCR beta chain sequences. V and J gene assignment, in a later analysis, came from comparing TCR nucleotide sequences with IMGT/GENE-DB human TR gene sequences. In a later analysis, CDR3 sequences and most-parsimonious VDJ recombination scenarios were assigned using the TCRdist pipeline. In a later analysis, every TCR beta chain was defined by the combination of its CDR3 amino acid sequence and its V-gene family, and reads without a unique V-gene family were dropped. As a way to deal with suspected cross-contamination and a sequencing artifact, a later analysis dropped 592 nucleotide sequences that were highly shared and had low generation probability. For each public chain, a later analysis derived a clonal expansion index from normalized ranks of inferred template counts within each repertoire. In a later analysis, generation probabilities were computed with a VDJ recombination model fitted to out-of-frame rearrangements, and the resulting probabilities were checked against IGoR. A later analysis scored TCR-TCR, TCR-HLA and TCR-CMV co-occurrence with hypergeometric tests, applying a repertoire-size bias correction to TCR pairs. A later analysis estimated false discovery rates by permuting HLA or CMV assignments 20 times. In a later analysis, co-occurring TCRs were grouped using DBSCAN, with TCRdist sequence similarity added in when clustering inside HLA-allele-positive subsets. For co-occurrence clustering, repertoires with fewer than 30,000 or more than 120,000 public chains were excluded, along with five repertoires with anomalous nucleotide sharing. TCRdb carries this immuneACCESS record with in-frame sequences only. Its versions omit some clonotypes, under half of them owing to an unresolved V gene in the studies checked, with the rest unexplained. From that table come the V and J calls and clone size; the DNA was used to work out D and trimming. The sample records under 200,000 clones, roughly 85% of which are singletons. Roughly 9.3% of the sample is in the top ten clones.

In total, approximately 700 healthy bone marrow donors made up the cohort. Cohort members were all nominally healthy when sampled, although unrecorded immune exposures were likely present. The donor was CMV seropositive and was included in the group of approximately 300 seropositive cohort members. Every donor gave a peripheral blood sample, and the peripheral blood mononuclear cells from that sample were used for TCR beta sequencing. The Qiagen DNeasy Blood Extraction Kit was used to extract genomic DNA from the blood cell samples. Broad study findings and their caveats: V-gene and J-gene trimming of TCR beta chains was associated with a missense DCLRE1C variant in a later genetic analysis, and the association was replicated in an independent cohort. Because counts were too low, seventeen rarely observed V segments, including chromosome 9 orphons, were excluded from the earlier analysis of 587 of the donors. A later analysis associated 16,951 TCR beta sequences with specific HLA alleles at a false discovery rate of 0.05. In a later analysis, several top co-occurrence clusters were reported to appear linked to parvovirus B19, influenza, CMV and Epstein-Barr virus. The classifier was reported to diagnose cytomegalovirus status with high specificity and sensitivity in both the original cohort and the validation cohort. Across donors, most TCR sequences were observed very rarely, whereas some public TCRs were present in many individuals. In this cohort, only TCR beta chains were sequenced, and detectable features were limited by the absence of alpha or paired-chain data. A further reported finding was that TCR beta sequences accurately predicted the HLA-A and HLA-B alleles for most subjects in the first cohort. Assigning TCR associations to individual alleles was difficult when HLA alleles, especially DR and DQ, strongly co-occurred. Because the 87-base-pair reads could not distinguish some IMGT-functional V segments, including TRBV6-2 and TRBV6-3, those segments were excluded. Broadly in line with IMGT annotations, most TCR beta V segments showed up in productive rearrangements about 87% or about 30% of the time in an earlier analysis of a few hundred of the donors. The sequencing pipeline was judged likely to have produced a cluster of highly shared sequence variants as a technical artifact. The authors suggested that the approach could potentially be generalized to other disease states and immunological phenotypes. In a later analysis, most CMV-associated TCR beta chains were found to appear HLA-restricted, with HLA associations seemingly driven largely by CMV exposure. A few of the identified cytomegalovirus-associated TCR beta chains were confirmed in vitro to be specific for cytomegalovirus antigens. According to a later genetic analysis, donors in an Asian-associated ancestry cluster had fewer N-insertions in productive TCRs than the approximately 610-donor mean. Immune exposure information for the cohort was limited to CMV serostatus. HLA typing was unavailable for some donors at each locus, so association tests used only the typed subset. The presence/absence analyses assumed that sequencing depth was roughly uniform across donors, and that assumption may not be true. In a later analysis, HLA-associated TCR beta chains were found to be more clonally expanded and to have lower generation probabilities than equally common non-associated chains. In a later analysis, TCR association rates were found to vary across HLA loci, with the most associated TCRs seen for DRB1 alleles and the fewest for HLA-C alleles. In the study, around 160 TCR beta chains were listed as associated with cytomegalovirus. Linkage disequilibrium might explain the correlated functional status among segregating V segments, but an unknown experimental factor could not be ruled out.

The receptor comes from a man between 18 and 29 years old in good health and CMV-seropositive. The specimen was PBMCs. The chain is made from TRBV5-1 and TRBJ2-3; 9 bases in between match TRBD2. The CDR3 loop reads CASSLGLAGTTDTQYF. The DNA sequence is given as TGCGCCAGCAGCTTGGGGCTAGCGGGGACCACAGATACGCAGTATTTT.